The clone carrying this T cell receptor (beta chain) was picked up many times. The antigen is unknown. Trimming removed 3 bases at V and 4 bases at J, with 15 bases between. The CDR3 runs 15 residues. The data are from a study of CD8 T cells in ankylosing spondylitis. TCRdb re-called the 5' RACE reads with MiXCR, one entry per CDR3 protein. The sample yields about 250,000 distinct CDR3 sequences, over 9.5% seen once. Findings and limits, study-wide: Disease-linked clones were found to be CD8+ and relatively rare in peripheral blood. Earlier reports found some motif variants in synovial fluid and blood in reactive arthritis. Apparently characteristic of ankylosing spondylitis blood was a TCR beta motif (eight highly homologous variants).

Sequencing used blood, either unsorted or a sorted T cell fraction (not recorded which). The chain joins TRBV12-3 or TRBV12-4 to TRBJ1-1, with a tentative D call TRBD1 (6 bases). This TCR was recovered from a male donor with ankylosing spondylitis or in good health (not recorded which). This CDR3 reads CASSLSGGLGTEAFF. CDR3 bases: TGTGCCAGCAGTTTGAGCGGGGGGCTGGGCACTGAAGCTTTCTTT.